What follows are 9 T cell receptor beta chains derived from one specimen sequenced in a study of cytomegalovirus exposure and HLA in healthy donors. Both 60 Vbeta primers and 13 Jbeta primers went into the PCR. Sequencing was performed with immunoSEQ multiplex PCR; in TCRdb, only in-frame clones are kept and a portion is missing. Among approximately 81,000 clones listed, around 74% were seen once. Sequencing was done on a sample of PBMCs. The receptors originated from a woman between 45 and 60 years old in good health and CMV-seropositive.

The chain couples TRBV7-8 to TRBJ1-2; D may be TRBD1 (5 bases). The CDR3 is 14 residues long. Trimming shortened V by 3 bases and J by 9 bases, and 17 bases separated the two germline ends. CDR1 and CDR2 from the germline V gene are SGHVS and FQNEAQ. CDR3 coding DNA: TGTGCCAGCAGCTTGGGGAGGGACCGCCCGCGCTACACCTTC. Amino acid sequence: CASSLGRDRPRYTF.

V is TRBV15 and J is TRBJ1-5, with 8 positions matching TRBD1. The ends lost 0 bases at V and 1 base at J; junction bases unmatched: 8. CDR1 and CDR2 (germline): LNHNV, YYDKDF (reference sequence). The CDR3 is 18 amino acids. The CDR3 bases are TGTGCCACCAGCAGAGAATTGGGACGGACAGGGAGCAATCAGCCCCAGCATTTT. Translated: CATSRELGRTGSNQPQHF. Using reference TRBV15 and TRBJ1-5 for the parts outside the CDR3, the full variable domain is DAMVIQNPRYQVTQFGKPVTLSCSQTLNHNVMYWYQQKSSQAPKLLFHYYDKDFNNEADTPDNFQSRRPNTSFCFLDIRSPGLGDTAMYLCATSRELGRTGSNQPQHFGDGTRLSIL.

V and J are TRBV5-6 and TRBJ1-2; D gene ambiguous. CDR3 length equals 13 residues. Deletions cut 2 bases from V and 7 bases from J, with 12 bases between. In germline, CDR1 is SGHDT, CDR2 YYEEEE. Written as DNA, the CDR3 is TGTGCCAGCAGCTTAACAGACGGTCTTGGCTACACCTTC. Translating it yields CASSLTDGLGYTF.

V is TRBV28 and J is TRBJ2-1, with D maybe TRBD1 (5 bases). CDR3 length equals 18 residues. V lost 2 bases and J lost 3, with 20 bases in between. Germline CDR1 reads MDHEN; CDR2 reads SYDVKM. The CDR3 sequence: CASSLRRSQGRNYNEQFF. Here the CDR3 DNA reads TGTGCCAGCAGTTTAAGGCGGTCGCAGGGCAGAAACTACAATGAGCAGTTCTTC.

This chain uses TRBV5-6 with TRBJ1-2, with 7 bases fitting TRBD1. This CDR3 region has 13 residues. Germline V lookup: CDR1 SGHDT, CDR2 YYEEEE. The V and J ends lost 4 bases and 8 bases, in that order; junction bases with no gene match: 8. CDR3 in DNA: TGTGCCAGCAGCCCCGACAGGGACCGGGGCTACACCTTC. It yields the protein CASSPDRDRGYTF.

This clone was detected once. The rearrangement links TRBV28 to TRBJ2-4; 13 bases fit TRBD2. The CDR3 loop spans 18 amino acids. CDR1 and CDR2 (germline): MDHEN, SYDVKM. J was trimmed by 0 bases and V by 4 bases; bases with no gene match: 6. CDR3 in DNA: TGTGCCAGCAGTTCGGGACTAGCGGGAAAACTAGCCAAAAACATTCAGTACTTC. This translates into CASSSGLAGKLAKNIQYF.

The rearrangement uses TRBV6-5 and TRBJ2-7, with 8 bases that match TRBD2. In germline, CDR1 is MNHEY, CDR2 SVGAGI. The CDR3 is made up of 14 amino acids. J gave up 1 base and V 7 bases, and 6 bases lay outside the gene matches. CDR3 in DNA: TGTGCCAGCAAGAGGGCGGGAGGATCCTACGAGCAGTACTTC. Protein: CASKRAGGSYEQYF.

The chain is built from TRBV6-5 and TRBJ1-6; TRBD1 might be the D (5 bases). The CDR3 has 13 residues. Trimming took off 6 bases at V and 10 bases at J, with 13 bases between the two ends. CDR1 and CDR2 (germline): MNHEY, SVGAGI. The chain's CDR3 is CASRSGGVSPLHF. CDR3 DNA: TGTGCCAGCAGATCCGGGGGGGTGTCACCCCTCCACTTT.

The rearrangement uses TRBV6-1 and TRBJ2-7, with TRBD2 matching 10 bases. The V gene's germline CDR1 is MNHNS and CDR2 SASEGT. The V gene end was trimmed by 6 bases and the J gene end by 2 bases; junction bases not matched to a gene: 7. This CDR3 has 15 amino acids. In DNA form, the CDR3 reads TGTGCCAGCAGCCAGACTAGCGGGCGCACCTACGAGCAGTACTTC. Its translation is CASSQTSGRTYEQYF.